This record looks at one T cell receptor (beta chain) sequence and its context. Per the authors' pipeline: Amplification of reference gene primers provided the estimated nucleated cell counts. The repertoire was sequenced with immunoSEQ multiplex PCR; TCRdb's copy has only in-frame clones and lacks some. The DNA gave D and trimming, while V, J and clone size come from that table. This table holds about 250,000 clones, over 70% found once. The data derive from a study of blood T cell repertoires in COVID-19. Study-wide context: Acute and convalescent COVID-19 samples came from the United States, Italy and Spain. PBMCs, B-cell-depleted T cells, or T cells were the source of the cDNA or gDNA that made up the material.

The CDR3 is made up of 15 amino acids. J lost 0 bases, V lost 2 bases, and 4 bases had no gene match. CDR1 is SQVTM, CDR2 ANQGSEA, per germline. The rearrangement uses TRBV29-1 and TRBJ2-3; 8 bases are a match to TRBD2. Sequencing was done on a sample of peripheral blood. The TCR sequence derives from an elderly man with acute or convalescent COVID-19. DNA of the CDR3: TGCAGCGTTGAACTCCGGGGGGGTAGCACAGATACGCAGTATTTT. This gives the protein CSVELRGGSTDTQYF.